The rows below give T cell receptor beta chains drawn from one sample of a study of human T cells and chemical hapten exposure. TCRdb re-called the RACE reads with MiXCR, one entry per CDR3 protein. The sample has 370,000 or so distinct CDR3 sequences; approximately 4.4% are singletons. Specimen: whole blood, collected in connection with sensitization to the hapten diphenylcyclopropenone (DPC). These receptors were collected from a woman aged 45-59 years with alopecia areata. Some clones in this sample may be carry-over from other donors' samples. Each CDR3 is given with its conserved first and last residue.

cdr3_aa: CASSSGTRRSEDTQYF; v_call: TRBV12-3/TRBV12-4; j_call: TRBJ2-3
cdr3_aa: CASSEEWTGIETQYF; v_call: TRBV6-1; j_call: TRBJ2-5
cdr3_aa: CASTPRRYTEAFF; v_call: TRBV7-2; j_call: TRBJ1-1
cdr3_aa: CSVKGGEASYNEQFF; v_call: TRBV29-1; j_call: TRBJ2-1
cdr3_aa: CASSPGTYYGYTF; v_call: TRBV18; j_call: TRBJ1-2
cdr3_aa: CSVVRQQNTEAFF; v_call: TRBV29-1; j_call: TRBJ1-1
cdr3_aa: CASKGDSGTGELFF; v_call: TRBV19; j_call: TRBJ2-2
cdr3_aa: CASSLIQVYNEQFF; v_call: TRBV6-2/TRBV6-3; j_call: TRBJ2-1
cdr3_aa: CAWSVRGRTNEQFF; v_call: TRBV30; j_call: TRBJ2-1
cdr3_aa: CASSVGDSTPPTDTQYF; v_call: TRBV9; j_call: TRBJ2-3
cdr3_aa: CASSASRESNQPQHF; v_call: TRBV13; j_call: TRBJ1-5
cdr3_aa: CASRLATGVETTYNEQFF; v_call: TRBV12-2; j_call: TRBJ2-1
cdr3_aa: CAISKPLGSADNEQFF; v_call: TRBV10-3; j_call: TRBJ2-1
cdr3_aa: CASSPHAGTGGNQPQHF; v_call: TRBV28; j_call: TRBJ1-5
cdr3_aa: CASSLTEQFF; v_call: TRBV2; j_call: TRBJ2-1
cdr3_aa: CASSLRQGDQPQHF; v_call: TRBV11-2; j_call: TRBJ1-5
cdr3_aa: CASRRDSPSNQPQHF; v_call: TRBV19; j_call: TRBJ1-5
cdr3_aa: CSARTGGPNTEAFF; v_call: TRBV20-1; j_call: TRBJ1-1
cdr3_aa: CASSLVGFTEAFF; v_call: TRBV5-6; j_call: TRBJ1-1
cdr3_aa: CSVDGGPSGELFF; v_call: TRBV29-1; j_call: TRBJ2-2
cdr3_aa: CASGATGIGSPLHF; v_call: TRBV6-1; j_call: TRBJ1-6
cdr3_aa: CASSPAGVQETQYF; v_call: TRBV28; j_call: TRBJ2-5
cdr3_aa: CSGTSGGVSYNEQFF; v_call: TRBV20-1; j_call: TRBJ2-1
cdr3_aa: CATSESEMGIQYF; v_call: TRBV24-1; j_call: TRBJ2-4
cdr3_aa: CASSPESPGNTEAFF; v_call: TRBV5-4; j_call: TRBJ1-1